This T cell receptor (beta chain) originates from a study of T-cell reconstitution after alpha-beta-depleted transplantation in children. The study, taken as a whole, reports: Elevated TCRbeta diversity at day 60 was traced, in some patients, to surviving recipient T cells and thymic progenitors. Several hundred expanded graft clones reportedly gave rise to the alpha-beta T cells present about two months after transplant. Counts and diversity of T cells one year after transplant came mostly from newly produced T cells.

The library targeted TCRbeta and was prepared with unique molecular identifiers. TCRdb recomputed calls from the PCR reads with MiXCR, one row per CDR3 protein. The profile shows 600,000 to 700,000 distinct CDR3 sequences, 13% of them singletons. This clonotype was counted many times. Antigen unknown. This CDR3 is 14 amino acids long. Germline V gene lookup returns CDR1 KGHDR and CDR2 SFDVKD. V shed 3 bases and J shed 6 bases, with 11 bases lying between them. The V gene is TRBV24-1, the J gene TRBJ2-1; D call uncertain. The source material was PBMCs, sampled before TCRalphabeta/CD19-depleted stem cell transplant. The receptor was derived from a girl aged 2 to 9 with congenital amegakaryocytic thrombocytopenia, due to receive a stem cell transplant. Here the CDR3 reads CATSDDTKGNEQFF. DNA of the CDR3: TGTGCCACCAGTGATGATACAAAAGGCAATGAGCAGTTCTTC.